The sequence of this TCR beta chain was determined in a study of shared clonotypes between healthy human individuals. The healthy adult donors were HIV-negative and reported no recent acute infections or vaccinations. Nashville, Tennessee was home to all donors, each a Caucasian adult. An assay was performed, and its level was deep. Unsorted PBMC replicate PCRs used around 310 ng DNA, 30,000 to 35,000 T cell genomes. The data were produced by immunoSEQ multiplex PCR, yet TCRdb's version contains in-frame clones alone and is incomplete. This table has a few hundred thousand clones, roughly 79% appearing once. Germline V gene sequence: CDR1 SGDLS, CDR2 YYNGEE. V was pared by 0 bases and J by 9 bases, with 16 bases between. This CDR3 is built from 14 residues.

The V call is TRBV9, the J call TRBJ2-7; tentatively, D is TRBD1 or TRBD2 (6 bases each). The sequencing sample was made of PBMCs. This sequence was found in a woman aged 40-49 years in good health. Some clones in this sample may be carry-over from other donors' samples. The CDR3 DNA reads as TGTGCCAGCAGCGTAGAAGGGACTTGGGACACGCAGTACTTC. Translated: CASSVEGTWDTQYF. The complete variable domain, with remaining parts taken from reference TRBV9 and TRBJ2-7, reads DSGVTQTPKHLITATGQRVTLRCSPRSGDLSVYWYQQSLDQGLQFLIQYYNGEERAKGNILERFSAQQFPDLHSELNLSSLELGDSALYFCASSVEGTWDTQYFGPGTRLTVT.